What follows are 11 T cell receptor beta chains derived from one specimen sequenced in a study of early T cells in non-severe SARS-CoV-2 infection. TCRdb passed the 5' RACE reads through MiXCR, listing each CDR3 protein once. The repertoire consists of some 26,000 distinct CDR3 sequences, with about 4.6% occurring once and the leading ten covering about 10%. Sequenced input: whole blood. These receptors all stem from an adult who was a healthcare worker with PCR-confirmed SARS-CoV-2 infection or an uninfected control (not recorded which).

The chain joins TRBV29-1 to TRBJ2-3; 11 bases are shared with TRBD2. The V gene's germline CDR1 is SQVTM and CDR2 ANQGSEA. There are 22 residues in the CDR3. Trimming cost V 0 bases and J 0 bases; bases outside gene matches: 20. The CDR3 DNA sequence: TGCAGCGTTGAAGATCCCGAGAGGAGCGGGACTAGCGGTATGTCTAGCACAGATACGCAGTATTTT. Its translation is CSVEDPERSGTSGMSSTDTQYF.

This clonotype was counted at least ten times. The V gene is TRBV25-1, the J gene TRBJ2-3; a weak D match, TRBD2 (6 bases). Germline assignment: CDR1 MGHDK and CDR2 SYGVNS. V gave up 5 bases and J gave up 0 bases, with 12 bases separating them. The CDR3 covers 15 residues. Here the CDR3 DNA reads TGTGCCAGCAGTAATACCGGAGGGAGCACAGATACGCAGTATTTT. Translation: CASSNTGGSTDTQYF.

There are many counts of this clonotype. The V call is TRBV7-2, the J call TRBJ2-2; the D is unclear. Germline-derived CDR1 and CDR2 are SGHTA and FQGNSA. The V end lost 2 bases, the J end lost 2 bases, and 9 bases lay between the germline ends. The CDR3 is 15 amino acids. This chain's CDR3 is CASSLWSPNTGELFF. Here the CDR3 DNA reads TGTGCCAGCAGCTTATGGTCACCTAACACCGGGGAGCTGTTTTTT.

This clonotype rates as medium-sized (0.01 to 0.1%). This rearrangement joins TRBV20-1 to TRBJ2-4; D uncertain. The CDR3 length is 15 residues. Trimming pared 0 bases from V and 1 base from J, leaving 10 bases between. Germline values: CDR1 DFQATT, CDR2 SNEGSKA (reference sequence). As DNA, the CDR3 is TGCAGTGCTAGAGATCCAGTGACGGCCAAAAACATTCAGTACTTC. Protein sequence: CSARDPVTAKNIQYF.

In this sample, this clonotype turned up many times. The CDR3 loop is CASSRGLAGGPGEQFF. The DNA of the CDR3 is TGTGCCAGCAGTAGGGGACTAGCGGGAGGGCCAGGTGAGCAGTTCTTC. The rearrangement links TRBV12-3 or TRBV12-4 to TRBJ2-1; 16 bases map to TRBD2. The junction had 7 bases not matched to a gene; V was cut back by 5 bases and J by 9 bases. The length of the CDR3 is 16 residues.

This clonotype showed up many times. The J gene is TRBJ1-6, the V gene TRBV6-1, with 7 positions matching TRBD1. Germline assignment: CDR1 MNHNS and CDR2 SASEGT. There are 17 residues in the CDR3. The junction had 8 bases not matched to a gene; V was cut back by 6 bases and J by 0 bases. The CDR3 loop reads CASRREGARSYNSPLHF. CDR3 sequence (DNA): TGTGCCAGCAGACGCGAGGGGGCCCGCTCCTATAATTCACCCCTCCACTTT.

This clonotype was picked up a small number of times. V and J are TRBV7-2 and TRBJ2-1, with TRBD2 identical over 10 bases. V shed 1 base and J 9 bases; nucleotides not matched to a gene: 15. Germline V gene data show CDR1 as SGHTA and CDR2 as FQGNSA. This CDR3 is 18 amino acids long. This CDR3 is CASSLDLRASGSLTEQFF. As DNA, the CDR3 is TGTGCCAGCAGCTTAGATCTTAGGGCTAGCGGGAGTTTGACTGAGCAGTTCTTC.

This clonotype was observed at least ten times. The genes are TRBV5-1 and TRBJ1-1, with 8 bases identical to TRBD1. V was pared by 4 bases and J by 3 bases, with 2 bases of the junction left unmatched. The CDR3 length is 13 residues. Germline CDR1 SGHRS, CDR2 YFSETQ. The CDR3 reads CASSEQGDTEAFF. CDR3 nucleotide sequence: TGCGCCAGCAGCGAACAGGGGGACACTGAAGCTTTCTTT.

This clonotype was picked up many times. The chain links TRBV18 to TRBJ2-3; 10 nucleotides match TRBD1. The CDR3 is 16 residues long. Germline CDR1 and CDR2: KGHSH and LQKENI. With 3 bases clipped from V and 8 bases from J, the junction kept 11 bases outside the gene matches. CDR3 loop: CASSPTGTGESGTQYF. The DNA of the CDR3 is TGTGCCAGCTCACCTACCGGGACAGGGGAAAGTGGTACGCAGTATTTT.

This clonotype was counted ten times or more. The chain joins TRBV4-2 to TRBJ1-6, with D hard to call. From germline, CDR1 is LGHNA and CDR2 YNFKEQ. This CDR3 is 16 amino acids long. Trimming stripped 0 bases from V and 0 bases from J, with 6 bases between. The CDR3 DNA sequence: TGTGCCAGCAGCCAAGAACAGAGCTCCTATAATTCACCCCTCCACTTT. It codes for CASSQEQSSYNSPLHF.

The CDR3 DNA reads TGCAGCGTTGGTCGAGACACCCCGAACACTGAAGCTTTCTTT. Encoded protein: CSVGRDTPNTEAFF. This chain joins TRBV29-1 and TRBJ1-1; D not resolved. Germline V lookup: CDR1 SQVTM, CDR2 ANQGSEA. V lost 4 bases, J lost 1 base, and 13 bases lay in between. This CDR3 is built from 14 residues.